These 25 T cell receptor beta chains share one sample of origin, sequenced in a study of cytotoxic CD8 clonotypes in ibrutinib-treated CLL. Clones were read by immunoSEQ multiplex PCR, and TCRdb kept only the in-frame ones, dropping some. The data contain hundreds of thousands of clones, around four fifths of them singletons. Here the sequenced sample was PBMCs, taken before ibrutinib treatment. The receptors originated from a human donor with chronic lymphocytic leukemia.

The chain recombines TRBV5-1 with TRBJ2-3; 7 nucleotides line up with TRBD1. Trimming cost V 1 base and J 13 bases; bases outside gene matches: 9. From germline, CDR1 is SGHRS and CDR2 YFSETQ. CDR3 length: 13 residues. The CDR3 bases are TGCGCCAGCAGCTTGTATCAAGACAGGGCTGAGTATTTT. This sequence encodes CASSLYQDRAEYF.

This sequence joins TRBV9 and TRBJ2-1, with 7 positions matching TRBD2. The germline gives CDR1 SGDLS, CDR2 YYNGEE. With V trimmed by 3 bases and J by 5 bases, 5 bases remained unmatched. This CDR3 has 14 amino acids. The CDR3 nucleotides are TGTGCCAGCAGCGAAACTAGCGCGAACAATGAGCAGTTCTTC. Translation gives CASSETSANNEQFF.

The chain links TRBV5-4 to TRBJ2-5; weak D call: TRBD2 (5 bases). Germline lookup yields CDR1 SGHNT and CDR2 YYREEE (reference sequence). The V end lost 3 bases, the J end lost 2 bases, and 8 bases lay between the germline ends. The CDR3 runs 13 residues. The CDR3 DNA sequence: TGTGCCAGCAGCTCCGGGAAGCAAGAGACCCAGTACTTC. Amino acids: CASSSGKQETQYF.

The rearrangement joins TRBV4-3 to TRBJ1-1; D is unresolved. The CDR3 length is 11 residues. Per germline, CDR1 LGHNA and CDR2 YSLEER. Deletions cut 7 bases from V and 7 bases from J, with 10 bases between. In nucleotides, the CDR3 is TGCGCCAGCAATGACGGTATTGAAGCTTTCTTT. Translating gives CASNDGIEAFF.

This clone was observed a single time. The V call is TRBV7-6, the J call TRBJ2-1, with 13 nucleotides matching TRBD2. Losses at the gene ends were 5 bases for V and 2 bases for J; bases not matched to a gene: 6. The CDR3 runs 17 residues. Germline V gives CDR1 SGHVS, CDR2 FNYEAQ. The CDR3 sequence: CASSPRTSGGTYNEQFF. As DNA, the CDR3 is TGTGCCAGCAGCCCACGGACTAGCGGGGGAACCTACAATGAGCAGTTCTTC.

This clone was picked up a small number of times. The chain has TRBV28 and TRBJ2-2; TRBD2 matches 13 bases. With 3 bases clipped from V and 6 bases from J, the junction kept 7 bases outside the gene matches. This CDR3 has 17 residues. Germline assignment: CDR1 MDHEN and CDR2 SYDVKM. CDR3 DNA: TGTGCCAGCAGTTTCCCTCCGGGACTAGCGGGATCCGGGGAGCTGTTTTTT. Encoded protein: CASSFPPGLAGSGELFF.

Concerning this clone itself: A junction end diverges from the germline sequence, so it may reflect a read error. The CDR3 coding sequence is TGTGTCAGCAGCATCGGACAGGGGTCCTACGAGCAGTACTTC. Translating gives CVSSIGQGSYEQYF. J is TRBJ2-7 and V is TRBV9, with TRBD1 matching over 9 bases. The CDR3 has 14 residues. From germline, CDR1 is SGDLS and CDR2 YYNGEE. Full variable domain (outside the CDR3, taken from reference TRBV9 and TRBJ2-7): DSGVTQTPKHLITATGQRVTLRCSPRSGDLSVYWYQQSLDQGLQFLIQYYNGEERAKGNILERFSAQQFPDLHSELNLSSLELGDSALYFCVSSIGQGSYEQYFGPGTRLTVT.

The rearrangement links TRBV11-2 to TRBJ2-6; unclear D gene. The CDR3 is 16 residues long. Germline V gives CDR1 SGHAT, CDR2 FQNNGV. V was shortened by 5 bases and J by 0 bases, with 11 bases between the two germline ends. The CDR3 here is CASSERRNSGANVLTF. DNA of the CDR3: TGTGCCAGCAGCGAGAGACGGAACTCTGGGGCCAACGTCCTGACTTTC.

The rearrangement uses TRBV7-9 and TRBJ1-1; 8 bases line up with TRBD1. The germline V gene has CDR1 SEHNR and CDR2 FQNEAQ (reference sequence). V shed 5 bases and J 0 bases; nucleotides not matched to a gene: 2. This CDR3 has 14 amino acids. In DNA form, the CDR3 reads TGTGCCAGCAGCCCAGGGGGCTTGAACACTGAAGCTTTCTTT. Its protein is CASSPGGLNTEAFF.

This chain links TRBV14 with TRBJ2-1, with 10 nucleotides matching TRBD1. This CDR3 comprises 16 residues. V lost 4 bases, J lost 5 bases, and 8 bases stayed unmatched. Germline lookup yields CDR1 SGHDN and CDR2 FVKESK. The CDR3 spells CASSLAGTGVHNEQFF. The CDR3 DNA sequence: TGTGCCAGCAGCCTTGCAGGGACAGGGGTTCACAATGAGCAGTTCTTC.

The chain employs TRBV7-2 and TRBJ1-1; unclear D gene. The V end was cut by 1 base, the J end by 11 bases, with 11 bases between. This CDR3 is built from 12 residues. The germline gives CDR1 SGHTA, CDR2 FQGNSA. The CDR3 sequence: CASSLDFSRAFF. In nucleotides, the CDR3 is TGTGCCAGCAGCTTAGATTTCAGCCGTGCTTTCTTT.

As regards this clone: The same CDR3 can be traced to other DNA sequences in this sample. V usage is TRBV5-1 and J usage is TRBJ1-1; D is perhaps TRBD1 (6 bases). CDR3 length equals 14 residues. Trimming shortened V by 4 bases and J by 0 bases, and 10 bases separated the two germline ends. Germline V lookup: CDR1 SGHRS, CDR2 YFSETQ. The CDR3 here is CASSLDRMNTEAFF. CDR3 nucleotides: TGCGCCAGCAGCCTCGACAGGATGAACACTGAAGCTTTCTTT.

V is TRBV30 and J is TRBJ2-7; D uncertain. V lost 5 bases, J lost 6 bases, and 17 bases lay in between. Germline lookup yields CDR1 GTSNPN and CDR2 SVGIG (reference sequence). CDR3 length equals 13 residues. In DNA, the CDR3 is TGTGCCTGGGCGGTGACTCCCGGAACCGAGCAGTACTTC. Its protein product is CAWAVTPGTEQYF. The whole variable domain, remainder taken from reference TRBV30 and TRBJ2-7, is SQTIHQWPATLVQPVGSPLSLECTVEGTSNPNLYWYRQAAGRGLQLLFYSVGIGQISSEVPQNLSASRPQDRQFILSSKKLLLSDSGFYLCAWAVTPGTEQYFGPGTRLTVT.

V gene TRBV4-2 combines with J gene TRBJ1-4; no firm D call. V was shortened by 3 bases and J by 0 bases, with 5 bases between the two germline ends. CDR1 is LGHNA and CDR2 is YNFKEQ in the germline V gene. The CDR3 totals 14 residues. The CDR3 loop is CASSQTTTNEKLFF. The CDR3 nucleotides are TGTGCCAGCAGCCAGACGACAACTAATGAAAAACTGTTTTTT.

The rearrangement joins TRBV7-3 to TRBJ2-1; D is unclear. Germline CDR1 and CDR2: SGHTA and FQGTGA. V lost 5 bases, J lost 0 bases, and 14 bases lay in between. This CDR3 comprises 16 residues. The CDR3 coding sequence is TGTGCCAGCAGCCAAATGGCTCGCAGCTCCTACAATGAGCAGTTCTTC. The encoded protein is CASSQMARSSYNEQFF. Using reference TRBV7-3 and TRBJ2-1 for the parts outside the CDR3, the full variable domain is GAGVSQTPSNKVTEKGKYVELRCDPISGHTALYWYRQSLGQGPEFLIYFQGTGAADDSGLPNDRFFAVRPEGSVSTLKIQRTERGDSAVYLCASSQMARSSYNEQFFGPGTRLTVL.

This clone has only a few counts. The CDR3 protein is CASRTTGVGTGELFF. The CDR3 DNA follows: TGTGCCAGCAGGACGACAGGGGTGGGCACCGGGGAGCTGTTTTTT. The rearrangement uses TRBV6-5 and TRBJ2-2; 8 bases match TRBD1. Trimming cost V 6 bases and J 4 bases; bases outside gene matches: 7. The length of the CDR3 is 15 residues. CDR1 is MNHEY, CDR2 SVGAGI, per germline.

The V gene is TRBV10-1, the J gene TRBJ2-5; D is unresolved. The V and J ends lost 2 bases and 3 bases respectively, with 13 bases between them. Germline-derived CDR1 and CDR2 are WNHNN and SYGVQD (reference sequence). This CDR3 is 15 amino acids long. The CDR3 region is CASSETGSPKETQYF. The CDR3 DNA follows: TGCGCCAGCAGTGAGACCGGGTCCCCCAAAGAGACCCAGTACTTC.

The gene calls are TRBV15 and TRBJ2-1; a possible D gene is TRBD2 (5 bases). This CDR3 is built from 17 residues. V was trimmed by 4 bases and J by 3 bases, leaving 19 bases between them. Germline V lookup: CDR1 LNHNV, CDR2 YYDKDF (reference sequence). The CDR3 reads CATSILPGESFYNEQFF. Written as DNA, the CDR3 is TGTGCCACCAGCATCCTACCTGGGGAGTCTTTCTACAATGAGCAGTTCTTC.

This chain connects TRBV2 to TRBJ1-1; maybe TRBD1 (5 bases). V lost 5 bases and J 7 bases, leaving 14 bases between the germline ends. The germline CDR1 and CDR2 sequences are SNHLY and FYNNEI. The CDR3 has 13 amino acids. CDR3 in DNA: TGTGCCAGCAGTCCGGGGGACGAAAATGAAGCTTTCTTT. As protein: CASSPGDENEAFF.

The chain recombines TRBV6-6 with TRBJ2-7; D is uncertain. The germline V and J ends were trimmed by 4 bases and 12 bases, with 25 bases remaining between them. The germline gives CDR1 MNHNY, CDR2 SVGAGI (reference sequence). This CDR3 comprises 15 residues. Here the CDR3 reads CASSSRLAGLIRWYF. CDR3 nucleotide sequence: TGTGCCAGCAGTTCGAGACTCGCAGGTCTCATCAGGTGGTACTTC.

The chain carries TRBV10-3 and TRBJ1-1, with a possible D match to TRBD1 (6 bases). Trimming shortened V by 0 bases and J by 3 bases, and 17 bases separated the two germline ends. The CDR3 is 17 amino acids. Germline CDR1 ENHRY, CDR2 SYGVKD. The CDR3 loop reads CAISESGGTRKDTEAFF. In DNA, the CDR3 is TGTGCCATCAGTGAGTCAGGGGGGACCCGTAAGGACACTGAAGCTTTCTTT.

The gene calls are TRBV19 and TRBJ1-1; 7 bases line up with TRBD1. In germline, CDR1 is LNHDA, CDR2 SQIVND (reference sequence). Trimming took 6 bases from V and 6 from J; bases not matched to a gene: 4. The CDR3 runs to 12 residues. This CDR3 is CASSGTVPEAFF. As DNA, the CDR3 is TGTGCCAGTAGCGGGACAGTTCCTGAAGCTTTCTTT.

The CDR3 is CASSLVEAYEQYF. CDR3 nucleotide sequence: TGTGCCAGCAGCTTAGTGGAGGCCTACGAGCAGTACTTC. The rearrangement joins TRBV7-2 to TRBJ2-7; D may be TRBD2 (5 bases). Per germline, CDR1 SGHTA and CDR2 FQGNSA. The V end was cut by 1 base, the J end by 2 bases, with 6 bases between. This CDR3 region has 13 residues.

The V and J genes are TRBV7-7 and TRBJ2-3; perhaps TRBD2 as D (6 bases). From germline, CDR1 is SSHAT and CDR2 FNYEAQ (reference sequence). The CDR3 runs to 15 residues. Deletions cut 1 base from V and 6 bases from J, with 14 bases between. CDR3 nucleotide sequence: TGTGCCAGCAGCTTAGAAGCTTCGGGGACTGATACGCAGTATTTT. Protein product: CASSLEASGTDTQYF.

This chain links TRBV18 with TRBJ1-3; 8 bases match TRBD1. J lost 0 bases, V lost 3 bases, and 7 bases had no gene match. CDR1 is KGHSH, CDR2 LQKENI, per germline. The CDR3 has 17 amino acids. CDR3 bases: TGTGCCAGCTCACCCGTACAGGGGGAAAGCTCTGGAAACACCATATATTTT. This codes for CASSPVQGESSGNTIYF.